Given below is one T cell receptor (beta chain) in context. This clonotype was seen a handful of times. It has no known antigen specificity. No base-level quality is on record; no much larger clone is a single base apart. This specimen belongs to a study of T-cell reconstitution after alpha-beta-depleted transplantation in children listed by TCRdb under 2016. A note on the overall study: Using TCR repertoire profiling, the study quantitatively followed how T-cell immune reconstitution unfolded in children after TCRalphabeta/CD19-depleted allogeneic hematopoietic cell transplantation.

Libraries were constructed by PCR. Sequencing was performed on an Illumina HiSeq 2500. TCR library preparation used molecular barcoding, with unique molecular identifiers applied to normalize quantification of the TCRbeta repertoire. TCRdb itself trimmed the public reads at Q25 with fastp, ran MiXCR and retained productive beta chains. Records with the same CDR3 protein are collapsed into one entry carrying the most frequent genes and DNA. The sample table holds around 450,000 distinct CDR3 sequences, of which about 40% were seen once. About 30% of the sample is held by the ten biggest clonotypes. Study-wide conclusions, independent of this receptor: Over the following months the frequencies of hyperexpanded clones went down, and after one year T-cell counts and TCRbeta diversity were mostly credited to newly produced T cells. In some patients, the high TCRbeta diversity seen at day 60 was put down to recipient T cells and intrathymic progenitors that had survived conditioning. Apparently early alphabetaT-cell count recovery about two months after transplant reportedly relied on only several hundred rapidly expanded clones derived from non-depleted graft cells.

This specimen's treatment or condition label, per the study, means: allogeneic hematopoietic cell transplantation with graft depleted of TCRalphabeta T cells and CD19 B cells. The transplant recipients were children given TCRalphabeta/CD19-depleted allogeneic hematopoietic cell grafts. CDR1 MDHEN and CDR2 SYDVKM are derived from the germline V gene. V is cut by 6 bases and J by 4 bases, and the space between the germline ends is 19 bases. The CDR3, cysteine through phenylalanine, is 15 amino acids long. Only the CDR3 DNA stays, 45 bases, in frame from base 1. The specimen was PBMCs, collected before TCRalphabeta/CD19-depleted stem cell transplant. The sequence joins TRBV28 to TRBJ2-7, with no reliable assignment of the D segment. The receptor was derived from a girl aged 2-9 years with aplastic anemia, due to receive a stem cell transplant. The encoded CDR3 is CASRLFSRSLYEQYF. The DNA sequence is as follows: TGTGCCAGCAGGTTGTTTTCACGATCCCTATACGAGCAGTACTTC.